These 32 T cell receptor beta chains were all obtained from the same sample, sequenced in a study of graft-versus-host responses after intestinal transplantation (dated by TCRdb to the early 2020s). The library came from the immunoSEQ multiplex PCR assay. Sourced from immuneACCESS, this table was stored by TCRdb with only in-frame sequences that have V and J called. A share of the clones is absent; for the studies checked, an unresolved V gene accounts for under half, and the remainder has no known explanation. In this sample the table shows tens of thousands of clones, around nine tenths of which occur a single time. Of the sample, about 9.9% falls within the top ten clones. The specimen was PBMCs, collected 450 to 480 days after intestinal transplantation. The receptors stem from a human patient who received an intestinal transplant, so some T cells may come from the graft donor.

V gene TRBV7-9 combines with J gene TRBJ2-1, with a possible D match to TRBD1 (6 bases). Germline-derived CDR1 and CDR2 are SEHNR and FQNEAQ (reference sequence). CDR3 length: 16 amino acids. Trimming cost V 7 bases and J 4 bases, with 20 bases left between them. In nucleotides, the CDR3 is TGTGCCAGCACCGAGGCGTGGTCAGGGGCTTACAATGAGCAGTTCTTC. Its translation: CASTEAWSGAYNEQFF.

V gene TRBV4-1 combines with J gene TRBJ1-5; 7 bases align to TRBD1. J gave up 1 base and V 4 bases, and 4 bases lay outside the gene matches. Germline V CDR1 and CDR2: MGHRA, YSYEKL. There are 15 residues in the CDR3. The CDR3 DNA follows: TGCGCCAGCAGCCCTAGACAGGGAAGCAATCAGCCCCAGCATTTT. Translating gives CASSPRQGSNQPQHF.

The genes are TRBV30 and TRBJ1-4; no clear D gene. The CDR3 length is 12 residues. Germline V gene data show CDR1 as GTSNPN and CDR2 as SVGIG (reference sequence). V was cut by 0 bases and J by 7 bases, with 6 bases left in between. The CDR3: CAWSVSPEKLFF. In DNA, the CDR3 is TGTGCCTGGAGTGTTAGCCCTGAAAAACTGTTTTTT.

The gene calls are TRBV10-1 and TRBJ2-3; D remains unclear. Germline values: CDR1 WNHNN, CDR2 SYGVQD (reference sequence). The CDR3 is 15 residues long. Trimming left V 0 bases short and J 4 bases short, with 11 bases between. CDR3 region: CASSESRKGADTQYF. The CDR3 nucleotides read TGCGCCAGCAGTGAGTCGAGGAAGGGCGCAGATACGCAGTATTTT.

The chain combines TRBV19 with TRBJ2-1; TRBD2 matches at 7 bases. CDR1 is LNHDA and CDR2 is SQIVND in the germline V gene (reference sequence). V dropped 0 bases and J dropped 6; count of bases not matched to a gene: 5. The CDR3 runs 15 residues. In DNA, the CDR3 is TGTGCCAGTAGTATAGATCTATGGGGGGGCAATGAGCAGTTCTTC. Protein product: CASSIDLWGGNEQFF.

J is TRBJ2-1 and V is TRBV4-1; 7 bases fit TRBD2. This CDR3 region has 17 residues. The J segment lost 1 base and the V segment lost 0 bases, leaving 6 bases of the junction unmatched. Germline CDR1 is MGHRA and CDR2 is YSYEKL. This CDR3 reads CASSQDSTGGSYNEQFF. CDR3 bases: TGCGCCAGCAGCCAAGATTCAACGGGAGGTTCCTACAATGAGCAGTTCTTC.

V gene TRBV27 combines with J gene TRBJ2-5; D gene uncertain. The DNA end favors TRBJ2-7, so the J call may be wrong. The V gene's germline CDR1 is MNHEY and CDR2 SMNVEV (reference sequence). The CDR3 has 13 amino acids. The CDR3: CASSLSRSYEQYF. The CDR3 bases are TGTGCCAGCAGTTTATCGAGAAGTTACGAGCAGTACTTC.

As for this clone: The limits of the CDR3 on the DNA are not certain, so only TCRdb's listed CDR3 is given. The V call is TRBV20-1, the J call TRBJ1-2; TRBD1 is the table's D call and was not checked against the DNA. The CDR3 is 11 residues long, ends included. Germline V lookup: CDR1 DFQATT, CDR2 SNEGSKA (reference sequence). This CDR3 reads CSLLAQGGYTF.

CDR3 in amino acids: CASSSPGVVEQYF. The CDR3 DNA follows: TGTGCCAGCAGTAGCCCGGGAGTGGTCGAGCAGTACTTC. The chain carries TRBV6-5 and TRBJ2-7, with D possibly matching TRBD2 (6 bases). The V and J ends lost 5 bases and 6 bases respectively, with 14 bases between them. The CDR3 runs 13 residues. Looked up from germline, CDR1 is MNHEY and CDR2 is SVGAGI.

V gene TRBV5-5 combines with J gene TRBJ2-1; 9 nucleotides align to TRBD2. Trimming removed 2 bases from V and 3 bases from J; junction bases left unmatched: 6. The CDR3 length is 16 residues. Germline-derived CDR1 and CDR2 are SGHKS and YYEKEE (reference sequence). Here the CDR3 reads CASSFIAGALYNEQFF. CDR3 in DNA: TGTGCCAGCAGCTTTATAGCGGGGGCCCTCTACAATGAGCAGTTCTTC. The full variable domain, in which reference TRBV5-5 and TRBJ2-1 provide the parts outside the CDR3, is DAGVTQSPTHLIKTRGQQVTLRCSPISGHKSVSWYQQVLGQGPQFIFQYYEKEERGRGNFPDRFSARQFPNYSSELNVNALLLGDSALYLCASSFIAGALYNEQFFGPGTRLTVL.

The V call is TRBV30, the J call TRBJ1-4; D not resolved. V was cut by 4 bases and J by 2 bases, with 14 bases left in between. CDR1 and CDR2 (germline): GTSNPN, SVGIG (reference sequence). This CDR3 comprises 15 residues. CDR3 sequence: CAWNRVGTTNEKLFF. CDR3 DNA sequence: TGTGCCTGGAATCGGGTCGGCACTACTAATGAAAAACTGTTTTTT.

DNA of the CDR3: TGTGCCAGCAGCCGTATAGACAATGAGCAGTTCTTC. Translating gives CASSRIDNEQFF. The J gene is TRBJ2-1, the V gene TRBV5-4, with no clear D. The CDR3 spans 12 residues. Per the germline V gene, CDR1 is SGHNT and CDR2 is YYREEE (reference sequence). The ends were cut back, 4 bases at V and 5 bases at J, with 7 bases in the middle.

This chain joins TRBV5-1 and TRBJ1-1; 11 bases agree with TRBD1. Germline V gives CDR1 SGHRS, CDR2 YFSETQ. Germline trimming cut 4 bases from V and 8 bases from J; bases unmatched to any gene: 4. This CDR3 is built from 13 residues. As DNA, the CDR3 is TGCGCCAGCAGCGCGGACAGGGGGCGAGAAGCTTTCTTT. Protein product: CASSADRGREAFF.

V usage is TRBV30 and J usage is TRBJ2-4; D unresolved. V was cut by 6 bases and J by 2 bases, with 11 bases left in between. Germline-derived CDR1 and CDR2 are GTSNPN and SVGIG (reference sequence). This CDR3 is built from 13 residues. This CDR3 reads CACRFPPKNIQYF. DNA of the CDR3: TGTGCCTGTCGGTTCCCGCCCAAAAACATTCAGTACTTC.

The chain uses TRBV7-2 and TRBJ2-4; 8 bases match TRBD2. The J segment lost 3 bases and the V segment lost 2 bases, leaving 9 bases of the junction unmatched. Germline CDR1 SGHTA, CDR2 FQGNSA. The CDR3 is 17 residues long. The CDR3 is CASSLIGSGAVKNIQYF. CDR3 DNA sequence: TGTGCCAGCAGCTTAATAGGTAGCGGGGCAGTCAAAAACATTCAGTACTTC.

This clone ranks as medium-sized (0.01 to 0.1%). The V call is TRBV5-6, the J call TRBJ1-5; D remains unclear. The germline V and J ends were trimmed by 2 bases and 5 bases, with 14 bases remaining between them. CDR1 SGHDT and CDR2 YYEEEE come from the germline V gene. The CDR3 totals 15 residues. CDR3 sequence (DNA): TGTGCCAGCAGCTTATATAGGACCCGAGATCAGCCCCAGCATTTT. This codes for CASSLYRTRDQPQHF.

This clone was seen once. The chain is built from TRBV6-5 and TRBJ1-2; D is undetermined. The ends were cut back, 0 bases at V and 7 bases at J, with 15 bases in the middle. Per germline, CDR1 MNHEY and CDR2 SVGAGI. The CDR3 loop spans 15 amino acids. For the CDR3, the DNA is TGTGCCAGCAGTTACTCTCTGGGTGATCTAGGTGGCTACACCTTC. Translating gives CASSYSLGDLGGYTF.

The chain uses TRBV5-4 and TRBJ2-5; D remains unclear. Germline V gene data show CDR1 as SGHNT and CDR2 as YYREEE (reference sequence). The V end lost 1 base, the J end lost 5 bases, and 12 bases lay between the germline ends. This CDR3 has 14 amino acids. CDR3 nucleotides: TGTGCCAGCAGCTTGTGGCAGGCACGGGAGACCCAGTACTTC. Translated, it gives CASSLWQARETQYF.

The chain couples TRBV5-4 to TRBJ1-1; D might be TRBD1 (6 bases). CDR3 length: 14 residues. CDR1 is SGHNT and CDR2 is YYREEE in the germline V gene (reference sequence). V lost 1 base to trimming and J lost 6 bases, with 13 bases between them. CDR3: CASSLLGEGAEAFF. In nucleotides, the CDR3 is TGTGCCAGCAGCTTGTTGGGCGAGGGGGCTGAAGCTTTCTTT.

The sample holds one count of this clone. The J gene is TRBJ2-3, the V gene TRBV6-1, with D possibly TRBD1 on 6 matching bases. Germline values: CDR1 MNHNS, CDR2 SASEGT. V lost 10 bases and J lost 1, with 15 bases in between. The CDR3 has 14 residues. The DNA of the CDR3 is TGTGCCACCTGGACAGCTGACCGCACAGATACGCAGTATTTT. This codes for CATWTADRTDTQYF.

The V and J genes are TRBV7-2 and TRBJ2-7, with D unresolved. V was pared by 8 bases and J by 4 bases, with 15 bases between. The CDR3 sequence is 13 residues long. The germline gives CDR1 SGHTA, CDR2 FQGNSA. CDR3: CASSLRDGYEQYF. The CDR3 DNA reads TGTGCCAGCTCCCTTAGGGATGGGTACGAGCAGTACTTC.

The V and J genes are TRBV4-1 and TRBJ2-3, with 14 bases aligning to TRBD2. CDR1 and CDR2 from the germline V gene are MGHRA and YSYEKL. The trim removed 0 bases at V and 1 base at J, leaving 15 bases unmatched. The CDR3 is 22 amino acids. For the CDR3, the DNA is TGCGCCAGCAGCCAAGATGGCTTTGTGTTGACTAGCGGGGGGGCCGGCACAGATACGCAGTATTTT. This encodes CASSQDGFVLTSGGAGTDTQYF.

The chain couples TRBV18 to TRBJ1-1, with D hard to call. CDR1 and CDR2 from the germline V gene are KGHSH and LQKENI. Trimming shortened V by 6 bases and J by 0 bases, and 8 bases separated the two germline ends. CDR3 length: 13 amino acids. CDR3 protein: CASSGGMNTEAFF. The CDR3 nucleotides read TGTGCCAGCTCGGGAGGGATGAACACTGAAGCTTTCTTT.

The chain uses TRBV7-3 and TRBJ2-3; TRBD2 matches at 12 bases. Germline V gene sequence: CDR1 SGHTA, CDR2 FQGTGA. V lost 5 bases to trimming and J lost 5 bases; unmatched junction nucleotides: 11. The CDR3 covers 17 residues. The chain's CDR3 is CASSAASGRGIGDTQYF. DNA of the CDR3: TGTGCCAGCAGCGCCGCTAGCGGGAGGGGGATTGGAGATACGCAGTATTTT.

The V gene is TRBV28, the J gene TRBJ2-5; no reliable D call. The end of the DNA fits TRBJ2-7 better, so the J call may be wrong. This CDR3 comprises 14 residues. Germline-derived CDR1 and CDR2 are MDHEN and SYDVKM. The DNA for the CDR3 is TGTGCCAGCAGTTTGGCGAGTAGGCTATACGAGCAGTACTTC. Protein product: CASSLASRLYEQYF.

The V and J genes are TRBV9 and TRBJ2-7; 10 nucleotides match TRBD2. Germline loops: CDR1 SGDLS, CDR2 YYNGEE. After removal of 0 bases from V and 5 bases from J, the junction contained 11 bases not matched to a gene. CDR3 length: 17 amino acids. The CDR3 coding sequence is TGTGCCAGCAGCGTAGGAATACGAGCGGGGGGGCCCGACGAGCAGTACTTC. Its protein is CASSVGIRAGGPDEQYF. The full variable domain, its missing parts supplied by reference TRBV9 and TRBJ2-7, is DSGVTQTPKHLITATGQRVTLRCSPRSGDLSVYWYQQSLDQGLQFLIQYYNGEERAKGNILERFSAQQFPDLHSELNLSSLELGDSALYFCASSVGIRAGGPDEQYFGPGTRLTVT.

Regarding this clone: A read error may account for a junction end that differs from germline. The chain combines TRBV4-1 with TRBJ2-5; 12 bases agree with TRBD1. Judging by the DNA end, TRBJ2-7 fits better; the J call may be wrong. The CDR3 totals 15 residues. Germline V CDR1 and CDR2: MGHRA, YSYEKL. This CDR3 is CAGSRGDRGPYEQYF. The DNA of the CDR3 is TGCGCCGGCAGCCGAGGGGACAGGGGGCCCTACGAGCAGTACTTC.

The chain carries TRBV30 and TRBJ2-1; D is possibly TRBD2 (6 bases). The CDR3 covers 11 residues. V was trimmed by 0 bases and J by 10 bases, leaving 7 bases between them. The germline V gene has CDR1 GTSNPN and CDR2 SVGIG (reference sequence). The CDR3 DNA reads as TGTGCCTGGAGTGTACTAGCAGAGCAGTTCTTC. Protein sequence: CAWSVLAEQFF.

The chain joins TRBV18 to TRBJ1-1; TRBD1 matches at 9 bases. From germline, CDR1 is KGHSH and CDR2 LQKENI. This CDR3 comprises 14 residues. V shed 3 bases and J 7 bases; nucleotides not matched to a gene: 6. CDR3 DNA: TGTGCCAGCTCACCTCGGGACAGGGCATATGAAGCTTTCTTT. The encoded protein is CASSPRDRAYEAFF.

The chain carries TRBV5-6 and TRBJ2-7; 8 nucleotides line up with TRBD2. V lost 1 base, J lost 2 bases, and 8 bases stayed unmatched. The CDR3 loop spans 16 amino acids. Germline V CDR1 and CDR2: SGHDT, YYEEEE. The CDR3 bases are TGTGCCAGCAGCTTGCACAGCGGGGGTTATCCCTACGAGCAGTACTTC. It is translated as CASSLHSGGYPYEQYF.

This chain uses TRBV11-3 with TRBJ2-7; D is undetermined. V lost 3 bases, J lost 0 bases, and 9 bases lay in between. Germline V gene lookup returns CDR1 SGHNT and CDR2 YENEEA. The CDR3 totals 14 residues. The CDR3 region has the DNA TGTGCCAGCAGCTTGTCCCGCTACTCCTACGAGCAGTACTTC. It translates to CASSLSRYSYEQYF. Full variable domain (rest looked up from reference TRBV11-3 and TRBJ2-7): EAGVVQSPRYKIIEKKQPVAFWCNPISGHNTLYWYLQNLGQGPELLIRYENEEAVDDSQLPKDRFSAERLKGVDSTLKIQPAELGDSAVYLCASSLSRYSYEQYFGPGTRLTVT.

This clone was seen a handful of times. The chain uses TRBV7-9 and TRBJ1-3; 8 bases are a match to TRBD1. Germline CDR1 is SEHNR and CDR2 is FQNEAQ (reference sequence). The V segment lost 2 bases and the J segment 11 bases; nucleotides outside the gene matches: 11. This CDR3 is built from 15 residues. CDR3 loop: CASSLQGAVQSSIYF. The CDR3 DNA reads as TGTGCCAGCAGCTTACAGGGGGCGGTTCAAAGTTCCATATATTTT.